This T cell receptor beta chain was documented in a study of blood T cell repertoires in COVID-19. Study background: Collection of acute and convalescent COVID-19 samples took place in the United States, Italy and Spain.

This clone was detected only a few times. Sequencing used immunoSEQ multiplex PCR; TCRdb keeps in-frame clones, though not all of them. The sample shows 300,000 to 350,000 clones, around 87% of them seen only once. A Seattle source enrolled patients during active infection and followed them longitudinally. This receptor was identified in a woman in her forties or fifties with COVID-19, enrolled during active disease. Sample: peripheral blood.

CDR3 residues: CATSAWGRNEQFF. The CDR3 DNA reads TGTGCCACCAGTGCCTGGGGGCGGAATGAGCAGTTCTTC. The chain carries TRBV24-1 and TRBJ2-1; D is perhaps TRBD1 (6 bases). With 5 bases removed from V and 7 bases from J, the gap between germline ends came to 11 bases. This CDR3 comprises 13 residues. Germline V gives CDR1 KGHDR, CDR2 SFDVKD.